This T cell receptor beta chain was obtained from a study of PD-L1 blockade in urothelial cancer. In the study overall: The researchers analyzed blood 3 weeks (second dose) and 6 weeks after treatment start.

The V and J ends lost 3 bases and 3 bases, in that order; junction bases with no gene match: 4. Germline CDR1 reads SGHRS; CDR2 reads YFSETQ. This CDR3 contains 15 residues. Repertoires were generated with immunoSEQ multiplex PCR, while TCRdb's copy carries only in-frame clones and drops some. This sample yields some 100,000 clones, of which roughly nine tenths are seen a single time; almost 0.95% belongs to the top ten. Study-wide points: Sub-median blood TCR clonality before treatment predicted longer survival.

About this clone: No antigen is known for it.

Samples were collected from each patient before treatment and during treatment. Each patient gave between 1 and 8 of them in total. Specimen: PBMCs, collected around atezolizumab (anti-PD-L1) treatment. This clonotype was obtained from a woman aged 80 or older with urothelial cancer. The gene calls are TRBV5-1 and TRBJ2-5, with TRBD2 matching 11 bases. The CDR3 spells CASSSLGLAEETQYF. The CDR3 coding sequence is TGCGCCAGCAGCTCACTGGGACTAGCGGAAGAGACCCAGTACTTC. Full variable domain (rest looked up from reference TRBV5-1 and TRBJ2-5): KAGVTQTPRYLIKTRGQQVTLSCSPISGHRSVSWYQQTPGQGLQFLFEYFSETQRNKGNFPGRFSGRQFSNSRSEMNVSTLELGDSALYLCASSSLGLAEETQYFGPGTRLLVL.